The 6 T cell receptor beta chains presented below share a single source sample, sequenced in a study of immune heterogeneity within non-small cell lung tumors. CDR3 of TCR beta was amplified by multiplex PCR that used 32 V and 13 J primers. One entry per CDR3 protein results from TCRdb running MiXCR on the multiplex PCR reads. This sample has some 31,000 distinct CDR3 sequences; about 30% occur once, and the top ten carry roughly 4%. Bulk tumor gDNA, roughly 600 ng per sample, served as the TCR template. Several widely spaced biopsies per primary tumor were taken during surgery. Patients went through curative surgery, and their non-small cell lung cancer was untreated and newly diagnosed. Sequenced material: lung tumor tissue. Every receptor here comes from a man aged 40-55 years with non-small cell lung cancer.

This chain joins TRBV7-2 and TRBJ1-2; 9 bases agree with TRBD1. Germline CDR1 reads SGHTA; CDR2 reads FQGNSA. V lost 5 bases and J lost 4; bases outside the gene matches: 2. This CDR3 is built from 13 residues. The chain's CDR3 is CASSTQGAYGYTF. CDR3 bases: TGTGCCAGCAGCACACAGGGGGCCTATGGCTACACCTTC.

This clonotype was seen a few times. V gene TRBV9 combines with J gene TRBJ2-3, with a possible D match to TRBD1 (5 bases). The V gene lost 0 bases and the J gene lost 2 bases, with 7 bases spanning the gap. Germline loops: CDR1 SGDLS, CDR2 YYNGEE. The CDR3 is made up of 14 amino acids. The CDR3 DNA follows: TGTGCCAGCAGCGTAGCACAGGACACAGATACGCAGTATTTT. Protein sequence: CASSVAQDTDTQYF.

This clonotype was seen once. A single base separates this from a much larger clone, so it may be a read error. CDR3 bases: TGTGCCAGCAGGTATACCCAGGGCCAGCCCCAGCAATTT. Residues: CASRYTQGQPQQF. The chain is built from TRBV6-4 and TRBJ1-5; D is possibly TRBD1 (5 bases). This CDR3 is built from 13 residues. The germline V gene has CDR1 MRHNA and CDR2 SNTAGT.

This clonotype appeared a few times. The chain links TRBV5-5 to TRBJ2-7, with D possibly matching TRBD1 (6 bases). The V gene lost 7 bases and the J gene lost 3 bases, with 17 bases spanning the gap. Germline CDR1 SGHKS, CDR2 YYEKEE (reference sequence). The CDR3 spans 14 residues. CDR3 sequence (DNA): TGTGCCAGCTTGACGGGACACAACTTCTACGAGCAGTACTTC. This encodes CASLTGHNFYEQYF.

A few counts support this clonotype. This sequence joins TRBV11-3 and TRBJ1-1; D remains unclear. CDR1 is SGHNT, CDR2 YENEEA, per germline. The CDR3 runs to 13 residues. V was clipped by 2 bases and J by 7 bases, with 11 bases between them. CDR3 nucleotides: TGTGCCAGCAGCTTAATATTCAGAGATGAAGCTTTCTTT. Translating gives CASSLIFRDEAFF.

The chain has TRBV5-6 and TRBJ1-2, with a tentative D call TRBD1 (5 bases). CDR1 SGHDT and CDR2 YYEEEE come from the germline V gene. The CDR3 is made up of 14 amino acids. Trimming took off 5 bases at V and 2 bases at J, with 13 bases between the two ends. CDR3 loop: CASSYGAENYGYTF. CDR3 in DNA: TGTGCCAGCAGTTATGGGGCGGAAAACTATGGCTACACCTTC.